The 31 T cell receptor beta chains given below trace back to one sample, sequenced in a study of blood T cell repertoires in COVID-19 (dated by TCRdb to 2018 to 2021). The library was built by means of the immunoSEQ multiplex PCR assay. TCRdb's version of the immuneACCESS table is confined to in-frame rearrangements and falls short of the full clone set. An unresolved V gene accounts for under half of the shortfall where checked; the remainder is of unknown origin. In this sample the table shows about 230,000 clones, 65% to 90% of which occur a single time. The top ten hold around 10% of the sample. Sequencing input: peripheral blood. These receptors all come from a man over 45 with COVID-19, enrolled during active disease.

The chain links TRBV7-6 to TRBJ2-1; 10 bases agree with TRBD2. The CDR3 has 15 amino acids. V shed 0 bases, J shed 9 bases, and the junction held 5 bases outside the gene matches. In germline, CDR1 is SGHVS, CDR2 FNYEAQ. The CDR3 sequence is CASSLAASGGSEQFF. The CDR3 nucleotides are TGTGCCAGCAGCTTAGCTGCTAGCGGGGGAAGTGAGCAGTTCTTC.

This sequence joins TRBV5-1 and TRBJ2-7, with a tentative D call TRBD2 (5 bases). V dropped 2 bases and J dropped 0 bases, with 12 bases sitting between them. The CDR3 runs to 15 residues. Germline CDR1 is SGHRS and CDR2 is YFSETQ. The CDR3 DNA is TGCGCCAGCAGCTTTGGGGATGGGAGCTCCTACGAGCAGTACTTC. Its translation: CASSFGDGSSYEQYF.

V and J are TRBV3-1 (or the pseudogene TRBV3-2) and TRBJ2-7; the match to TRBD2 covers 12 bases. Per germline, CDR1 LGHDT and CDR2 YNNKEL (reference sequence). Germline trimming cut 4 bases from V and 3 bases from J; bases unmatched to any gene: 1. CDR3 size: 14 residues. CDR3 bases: TGTGCCAGCAGCCGACTAGCGGGAGTCTACGAGCAGTACTTC. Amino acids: CASSRLAGVYEQYF.

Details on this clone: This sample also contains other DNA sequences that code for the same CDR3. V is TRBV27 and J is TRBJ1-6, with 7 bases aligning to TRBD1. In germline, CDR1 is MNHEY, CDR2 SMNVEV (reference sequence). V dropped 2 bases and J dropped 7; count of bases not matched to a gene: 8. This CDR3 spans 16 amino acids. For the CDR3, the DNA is TGTGCCAGCAGTTTACTACCACCGGGACAGAATTCACCCCTCCACTTT. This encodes CASSLLPPGQNSPLHF.

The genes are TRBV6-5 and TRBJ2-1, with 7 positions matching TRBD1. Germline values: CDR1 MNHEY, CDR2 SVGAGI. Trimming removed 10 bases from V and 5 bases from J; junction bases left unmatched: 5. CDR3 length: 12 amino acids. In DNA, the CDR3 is TGTGCCACCCACAGGGGAAACAATGAGCAGTTCTTC. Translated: CATHRGNNEQFF.

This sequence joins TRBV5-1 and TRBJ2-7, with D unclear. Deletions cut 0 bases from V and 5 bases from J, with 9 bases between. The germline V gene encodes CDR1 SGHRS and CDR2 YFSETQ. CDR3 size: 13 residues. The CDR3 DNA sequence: TGCGCCAGCAGCTTGGGGCCGGGTCACGAGCAGTACTTC. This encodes CASSLGPGHEQYF.

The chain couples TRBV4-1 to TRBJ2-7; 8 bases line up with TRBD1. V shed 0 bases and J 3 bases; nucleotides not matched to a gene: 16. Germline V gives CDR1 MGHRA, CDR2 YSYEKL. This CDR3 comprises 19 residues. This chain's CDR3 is CASSQDRAFPDRECYEQYF. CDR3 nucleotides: TGCGCCAGCAGCCAAGATCGGGCGTTCCCGGACAGGGAGTGCTACGAGCAGTACTTC.

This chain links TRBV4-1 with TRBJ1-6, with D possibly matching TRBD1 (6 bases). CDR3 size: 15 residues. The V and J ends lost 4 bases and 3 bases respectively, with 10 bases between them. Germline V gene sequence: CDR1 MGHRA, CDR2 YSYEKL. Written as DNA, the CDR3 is TGCGCCAGCAGCCCTGGACAGCTCTATAATTCACCCCTCCACTTT. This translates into CASSPGQLYNSPLHF.

The CDR3 loop reads CAITPDADYGYTF. The CDR3 DNA reads TGTGCCATCACTCCGGATGCGGACTATGGCTACACCTTC. The chain is built from TRBV10-3 and TRBJ1-2; D ambiguous. The CDR3 loop spans 13 amino acids. Germline V lookup: CDR1 ENHRY, CDR2 SYGVKD. V lost 7 bases and J 3 bases, leaving 12 bases between the germline ends.

CDR3: CAWSIRQGAHYGYTF. The CDR3 bases are TGTGCCTGGAGTATCAGACAGGGGGCCCACTATGGCTACACCTTC. This sequence joins TRBV30 and TRBJ1-2; 10 positions match TRBD1. Germline loops: CDR1 GTSNPN, CDR2 SVGIG (reference sequence). V lost 2 bases and J lost 3; bases outside the gene matches: 6. The CDR3 has 15 amino acids.

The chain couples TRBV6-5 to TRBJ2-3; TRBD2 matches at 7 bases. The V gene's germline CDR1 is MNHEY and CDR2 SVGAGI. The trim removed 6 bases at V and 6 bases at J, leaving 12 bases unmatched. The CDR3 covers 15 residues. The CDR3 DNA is TGTGCCAGCAGCTCCCCGGCGGGAGCCCTCGATACGCAGTATTTT. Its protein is CASSSPAGALDTQYF.

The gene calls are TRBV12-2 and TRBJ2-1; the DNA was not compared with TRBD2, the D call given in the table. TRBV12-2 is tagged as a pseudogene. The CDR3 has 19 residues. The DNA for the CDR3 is TGTGCAAGTCGCTCTAGCGCCGGGGGGCGGGAGGGCCACTTTAATGAGCAGTTCTTC. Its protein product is CASRSSAGGREGHFNEQFF.

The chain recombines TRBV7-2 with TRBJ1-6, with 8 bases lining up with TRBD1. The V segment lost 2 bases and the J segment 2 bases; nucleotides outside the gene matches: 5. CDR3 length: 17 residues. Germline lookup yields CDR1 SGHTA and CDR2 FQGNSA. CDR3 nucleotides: TGTGCCAGCAGCTTATTGTCAGGGGGCGCCTATAATTCACCCCTCCACTTT. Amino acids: CASSLLSGGAYNSPLHF.

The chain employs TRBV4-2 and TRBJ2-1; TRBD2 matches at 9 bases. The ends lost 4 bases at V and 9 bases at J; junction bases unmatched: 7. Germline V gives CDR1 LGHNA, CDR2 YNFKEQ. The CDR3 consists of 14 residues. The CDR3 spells CASSPGLAFSEQFF. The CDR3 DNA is TGTGCCAGCAGCCCTGGACTAGCGTTCAGTGAGCAGTTCTTC.

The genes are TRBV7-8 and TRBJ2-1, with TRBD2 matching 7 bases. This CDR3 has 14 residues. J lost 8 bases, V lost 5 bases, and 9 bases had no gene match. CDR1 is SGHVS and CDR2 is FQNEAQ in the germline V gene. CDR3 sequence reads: CASSRGLDGDEQFF. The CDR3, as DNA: TGTGCCAGCAGCCGAGGACTAGATGGCGATGAGCAGTTCTTC.

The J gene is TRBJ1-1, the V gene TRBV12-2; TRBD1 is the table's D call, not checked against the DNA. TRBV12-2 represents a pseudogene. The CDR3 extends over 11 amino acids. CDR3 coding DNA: TGTGCAAGTCGCGGACAGACGGAAGCTTTCTTT. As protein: CASRGQTEAFF.

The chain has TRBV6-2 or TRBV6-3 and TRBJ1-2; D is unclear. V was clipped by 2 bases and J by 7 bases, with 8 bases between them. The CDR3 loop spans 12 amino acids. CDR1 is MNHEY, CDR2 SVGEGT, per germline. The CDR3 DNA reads TGTGCCAGCAGTTACGAGCTTTCTGGCTACACCTTC. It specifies CASSYELSGYTF.

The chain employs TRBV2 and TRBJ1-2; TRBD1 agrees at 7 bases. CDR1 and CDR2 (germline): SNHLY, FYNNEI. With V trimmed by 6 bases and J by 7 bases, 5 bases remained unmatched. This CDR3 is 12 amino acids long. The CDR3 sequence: CASSTGTAGYTF. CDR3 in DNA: TGTGCCAGCAGCACCGGGACAGCTGGCTACACCTTC.

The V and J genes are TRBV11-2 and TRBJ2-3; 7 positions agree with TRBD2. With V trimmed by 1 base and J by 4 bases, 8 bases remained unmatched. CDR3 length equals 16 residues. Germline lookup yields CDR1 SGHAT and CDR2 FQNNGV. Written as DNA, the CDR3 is TGTGCCAGCAGCTTAGTGTGGTCTAGCGGAGCAGATACGCAGTATTTT. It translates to CASSLVWSSGADTQYF. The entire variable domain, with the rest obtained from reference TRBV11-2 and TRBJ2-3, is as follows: EAGVAQSPRYKIIEKRQSVAFWCNPISGHATLYWYQQILGQGPKLLIQFQNNGVVDDSQLPKDRFSAERLKGVDSTLKIQPAKLEDSAVYLCASSLVWSSGADTQYFGPGTRLTVL.

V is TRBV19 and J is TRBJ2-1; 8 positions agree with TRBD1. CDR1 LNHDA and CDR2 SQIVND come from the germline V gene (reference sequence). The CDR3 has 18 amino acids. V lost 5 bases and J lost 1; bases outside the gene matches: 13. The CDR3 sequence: CASSAPLQGAGSYNEQFF. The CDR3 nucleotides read TGTGCCAGTAGTGCCCCCCTGCAGGGGGCGGGATCCTACAATGAGCAGTTCTTC. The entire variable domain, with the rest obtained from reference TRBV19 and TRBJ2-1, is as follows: DGGITQSPKYLFRKEGQNVTLSCEQNLNHDAMYWYRQDPGQGLRLIYYSQIVNDFQKGDIAEGYSVSREKKESFPLTVTSAQKNPTAFYLCASSAPLQGAGSYNEQFFGPGTRLTVL.

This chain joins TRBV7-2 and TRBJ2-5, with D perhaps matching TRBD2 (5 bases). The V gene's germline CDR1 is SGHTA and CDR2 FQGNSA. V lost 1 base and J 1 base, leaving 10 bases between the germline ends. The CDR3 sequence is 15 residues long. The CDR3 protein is CASSLEAAPQETQYF. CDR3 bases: TGTGCCAGCAGCTTAGAAGCGGCCCCCCAAGAGACCCAGTACTTC.

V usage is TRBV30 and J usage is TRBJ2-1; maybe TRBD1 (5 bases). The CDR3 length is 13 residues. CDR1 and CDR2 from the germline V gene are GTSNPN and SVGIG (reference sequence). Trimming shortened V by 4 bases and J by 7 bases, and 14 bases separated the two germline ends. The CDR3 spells CAWTLRGGNEQFF. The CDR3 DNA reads TGTGCCTGGACCCTTAGGGGTGGGAATGAGCAGTTCTTC.

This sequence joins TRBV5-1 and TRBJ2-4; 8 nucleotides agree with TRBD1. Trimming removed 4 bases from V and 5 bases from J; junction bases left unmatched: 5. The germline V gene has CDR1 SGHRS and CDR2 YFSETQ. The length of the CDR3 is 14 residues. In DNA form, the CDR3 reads TGCGCCAGCAGCCTACAGGGGGAAGAAAACATTCAGTACTTC. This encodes CASSLQGEENIQYF. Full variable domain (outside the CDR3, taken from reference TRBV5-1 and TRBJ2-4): KAGVTQTPRYLIKTRGQQVTLSCSPISGHRSVSWYQQTPGQGLQFLFEYFSETQRNKGNFPGRFSGRQFSNSRSEMNVSTLELGDSALYLCASSLQGEENIQYFGAGTRLSVL.

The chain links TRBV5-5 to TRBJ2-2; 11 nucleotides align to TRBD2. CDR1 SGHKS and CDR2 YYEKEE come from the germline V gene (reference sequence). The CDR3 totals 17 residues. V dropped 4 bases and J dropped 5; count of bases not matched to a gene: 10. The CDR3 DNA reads TGTGCCAGCAGCCCGCTGGGGCTAGCGGGGGGTACCGGGGAGCTGTTTTTT. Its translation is CASSPLGLAGGTGELFF.

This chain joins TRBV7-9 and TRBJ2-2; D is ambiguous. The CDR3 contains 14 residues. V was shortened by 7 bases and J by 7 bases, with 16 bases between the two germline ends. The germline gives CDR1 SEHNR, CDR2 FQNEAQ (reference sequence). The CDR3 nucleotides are TGTGCCAGCACCGACCTTGAGGTGGGCGGGGAGCTGTTTTTT. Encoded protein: CASTDLEVGGELFF.

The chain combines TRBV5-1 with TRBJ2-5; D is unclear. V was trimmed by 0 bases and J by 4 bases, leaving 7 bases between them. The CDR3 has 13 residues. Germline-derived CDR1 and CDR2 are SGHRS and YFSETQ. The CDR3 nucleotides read TGCGCCAGCAGCTTGGGTACTATAGAGACCCAGTACTTC. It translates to CASSLGTIETQYF. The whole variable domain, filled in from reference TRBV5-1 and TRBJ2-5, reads KAGVTQTPRYLIKTRGQQVTLSCSPISGHRSVSWYQQTPGQGLQFLFEYFSETQRNKGNFPGRFSGRQFSNSRSEMNVSTLELGDSALYLCASSLGTIETQYFGPGTRLLVL.

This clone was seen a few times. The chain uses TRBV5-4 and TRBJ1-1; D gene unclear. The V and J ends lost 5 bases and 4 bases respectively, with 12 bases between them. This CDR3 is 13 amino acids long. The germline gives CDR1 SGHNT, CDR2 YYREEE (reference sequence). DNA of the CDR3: TGTGCCAGCAGTTCCCCAACCGGCACTGAAGCTTTCTTT. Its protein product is CASSSPTGTEAFF.

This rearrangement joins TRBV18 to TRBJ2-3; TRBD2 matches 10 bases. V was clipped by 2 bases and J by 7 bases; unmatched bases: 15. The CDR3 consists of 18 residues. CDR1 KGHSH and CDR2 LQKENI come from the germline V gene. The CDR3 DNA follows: TGTGCCAGCTCACCATTGAGGTCGGCTAGCGGGAGTAGGTATACGCAGTATTTT. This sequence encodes CASSPLRSASGSRYTQYF.

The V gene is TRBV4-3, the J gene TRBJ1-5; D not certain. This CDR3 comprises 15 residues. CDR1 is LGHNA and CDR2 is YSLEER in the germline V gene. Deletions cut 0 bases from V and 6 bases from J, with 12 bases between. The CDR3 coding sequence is TGCGCCAGCAGCCAAGATTACGGGGTTGGTCAGCCCCAGCATTTT. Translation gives CASSQDYGVGQPQHF.

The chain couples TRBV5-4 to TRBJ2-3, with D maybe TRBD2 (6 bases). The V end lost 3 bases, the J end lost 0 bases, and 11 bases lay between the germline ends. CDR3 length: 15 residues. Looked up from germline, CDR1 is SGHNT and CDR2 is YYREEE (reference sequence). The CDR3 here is CASSSPSESTDTQYF. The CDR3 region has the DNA TGTGCCAGCAGCTCACCTAGCGAGAGCACAGATACGCAGTATTTT.

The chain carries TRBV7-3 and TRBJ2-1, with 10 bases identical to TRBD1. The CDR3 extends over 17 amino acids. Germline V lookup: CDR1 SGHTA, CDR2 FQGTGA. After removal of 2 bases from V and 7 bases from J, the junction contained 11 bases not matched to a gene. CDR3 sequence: CASSLAPGQGRGNEQFF. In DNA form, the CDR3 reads TGTGCCAGCAGCTTAGCACCGGGACAGGGGCGGGGGAATGAGCAGTTCTTC.